The rows below give T cell receptor beta chains drawn from one sample of a study of OX40 agonist ivuxolimab in advanced cancers. Produced via immunoSEQ multiplex PCR; TCRdb's table is partial and in-frame only. The sample lists about 35,000 clones, about 82% occurring once. Sequenced material: CD4+ or CD8+ T cells sorted from blood, taken in a trial of the OX40 agonist ivuxolimab. These receptors were collected from an adult with an advanced solid tumor such as melanoma, head and neck, liver or kidney cancer. CDR3s include the opening cysteine and the closing phenylalanine or tryptophan. D genes are given only for firm matches. The listing skips clone size in some rows; elsewhere it reads once, few, many or a size class.

>NA|TRBV6-5|TRBJ2-1|TRBD1
CASSYSKGAKGNEQFF
TGTGCCAGCAGTTACTCGAAGGGGGCCAAAGGCAATGAGCAGTTCTTC
>many|TRBV7-9|TRBJ1-1|NA
CASSSSHEAFF
TGTGCCAGCAGCTCATCTCACGAAGCTTTCTTT
>NA|TRBV14|TRBJ2-7|NA
CASSPDRVAGHSYEQYF
TGTGCCAGCAGTCCCGACAGGGTAGCGGGCCACTCCTACGAGCAGTACTTC
>NA|TRBV9|TRBJ2-2|NA
CASSQPRRGSVDTGELFF
TGTGCCAGCAGCCAACCTCGTAGAGGGAGTGTGGACACCGGGGAGCTGTTTTTT
>NA|TRBV2|TRBJ2-7|TRBD1
CASRETTGDSYEQYF
TGTGCCAGCAGGGAGACGACAGGGGACTCCTACGAGCAGTACTTC
>once|TRBV10-1|TRBJ2-7|NA
CASRISRDEQYF
TGCGCCAGCAGAATATCCAGGGACGAGCAGTACTTC
>once|TRBV27|TRBJ2-7|NA
CATLGGRTYEQYF
TGTGCCACCCTTGGGGGCCGTACCTACGAGCAGTACTTC
>few|TRBV27|TRBJ2-1|NA
CASSFYRGEQFF
TGTGCCAGCAGTTTTTATCGGGGTGAGCAGTTCTTC
>NA|TRBV19|TRBJ1-4|NA
CASSIGEKLFF
TGTGCCAGTAGTATCGGAGAAAAACTGTTTTTT
>NA|TRBV4-1|TRBJ1-6|TRBD1
CASSQVPGGSSPLHF
TGCGCCAGCAGCCAAGTCCCAGGGGGGTCCTCACCCCTCCACTTT
>NA|TRBV19|TRBJ1-1|NA
CASSEQGGHTEAFF
TGTGCCAGTAGTGAACAGGGAGGGCACACTGAAGCTTTCTTT
>NA|TRBV4-2|TRBJ1-1|NA
CASSPGHFKGTEAFF
TGTGCCAGCAGCCCAGGACATTTCAAAGGAACTGAAGCTTTCTTT
>few|TRBV19|TRBJ2-1|NA
CASSITISDTHYNEQFF
TGTGCCAGTAGTATAACCATTAGCGACACACACTACAATGAGCAGTTCTTC
>NA|TRBV7-3|TRBJ2-3|TRBD1
CASSLRGGADTQYF
TGTGCCAGCAGCTTAAGAGGGGGCGCAGATACGCAGTATTTT
>NA|TRBV5-1|TRBJ1-2|NA
CASSAFSGTDYGYTF
TGCGCCAGCAGCGCTTTCTCCGGGACTGATTATGGCTACACCTTC
>NA|TRBV19|TRBJ2-2|NA
CARESGVGTGELFF
TGTGCCAGGGAATCCGGGGTAGGCACCGGGGAGCTGTTTTTT
>once|TRBV29-1|TRBJ2-1|TRBD2
CSVEDGLAGANEQFF
TGCAGCGTTGAAGATGGACTAGCGGGAGCCAATGAGCAGTTCTTC
>NA|TRBV19|TRBJ2-7|NA
CASSMSSAYEQYF
TGTGCCAGTAGTATGTCCTCGGCCTACGAGCAGTACTTC
>NA|TRBV27|TRBJ2-7|TRBD1
CASSLGQGAFHEQYF
TGTGCCAGCAGTTTGGGGCAGGGGGCCTTCCACGAGCAGTACTTC
>NA|TRBV21-1|TRBJ2-4|NA
CASSAAVQQRKNIQYF
TGTGCCAGCAGCGCAGCCGTACAGCAAAGAAAAAACATTCAGTACTTC
>NA|TRBV4-3|TRBJ2-7|NA
CASSQVAQPRGSEQYF
TGCGCCAGCAGCCAAGTCGCACAACCCAGGGGTTCCGAGCAGTACTTC
>NA|TRBV16|TRBJ2-7|NA
CASSQSPVYEQYF
TGTGCCAGCAGCCAATCACCGGTCTACGAGCAGTACTTC
>NA|TRBV29-1|TRBJ2-2|TRBD1
CSVGGGDRDTGELFF
TGCAGCGTTGGGGGTGGGGACAGGGACACCGGGGAGCTGTTTTTT
>NA|TRBV27|TRBJ2-7|TRBD1
CASSLDRGQYEQYF
TGTGCCAGCAGTTTGGACAGGGGGCAATACGAGCAGTACTTC
>NA|TRBV28|TRBJ2-7|NA
CASSLGTLGEQYF
TGTGCCAGCAGTTTAGGGACTTTAGGGGAGCAGTACTTC
>NA|TRBV6-1|TRBJ1-1|NA
CASIDRTEAFF
TGTGCCAGCATCGACCGGACTGAAGCTTTCTTT